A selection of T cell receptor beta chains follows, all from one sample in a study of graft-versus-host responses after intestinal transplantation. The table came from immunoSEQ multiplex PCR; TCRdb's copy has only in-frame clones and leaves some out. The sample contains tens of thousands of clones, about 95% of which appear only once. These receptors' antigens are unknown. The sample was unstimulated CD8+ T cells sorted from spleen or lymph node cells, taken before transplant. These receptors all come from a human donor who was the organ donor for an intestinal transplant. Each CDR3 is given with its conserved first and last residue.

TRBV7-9	CASSSGTYEQYF
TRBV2	CASRPRGNYGYTF
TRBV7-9	CASSFGTGVNQPQHF
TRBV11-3	CASSLTGTSGYEQYF
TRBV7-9	CASSSTGANTGELFF
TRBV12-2	CASRPWQLDRGPYEQYF
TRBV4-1	CASSPTTDGIKPQHF
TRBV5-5	CASSLLAGDYEQYF
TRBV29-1	CSVVKGSVYEQYF
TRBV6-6	CASSSYPGDTEAFF
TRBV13	CASSIGQGVRYGYTF
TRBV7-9	CASSPQWASGGDEQFF
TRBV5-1	CASSSRQGASYGYTF
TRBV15	CATSREGTGPYNEQFF
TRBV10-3	CAISEWTSGDEQFF
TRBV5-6	CASSLDYQETQYF
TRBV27	CASSGGPTEAFF
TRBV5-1	CASSSSQGRDEKLFF
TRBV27	CASSLDRGAYEQYF
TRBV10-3	CAISETERAGGSYEQYF
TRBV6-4	CASSGQVGRNQPQHF
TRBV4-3	CASSQRWVLYPNYGYTF
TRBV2	CASIAGTDHSGANVLTF
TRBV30	CAWTTGGGSYGYTF
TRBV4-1	CASSQRSYRVEQFF
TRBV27	CASSLRTVNTGELFF
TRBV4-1	CASSPPGTGSYEQYF
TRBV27	CASSSDSSGNTIYF
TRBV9	CASVGQKNYGYTF
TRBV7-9	CASSLEPGGGQETQYF
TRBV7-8	CASSLNPAIKSLDQPQHF
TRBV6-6	CASSSAGGYNEQFF
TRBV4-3	CASSQDDRATDTQYF
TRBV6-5	CASSLKTSMNEQFF
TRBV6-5	CASSYTLAGDYEQYF
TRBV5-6	CASSLPGQGGPEQYF
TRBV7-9	CASEGYVYEQYF
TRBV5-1	CASSLNGGAGADTQYF
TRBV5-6	CASSVLLGQEAEKLFF
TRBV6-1	CASSEWVGGGETQYF
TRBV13	CASSSRENGNTIYF
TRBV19	CASTAGGYFTDTQYF
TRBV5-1	CASSFLSPQGLRHTEAFF
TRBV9	CASSSGQGNTEAFF
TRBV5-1	CASSLGTGGEKLFF
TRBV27	CASSLVGQGAAEAFF
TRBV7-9	CALRGTGVHTEAFF
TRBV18	CASSPTGQGTGELFF